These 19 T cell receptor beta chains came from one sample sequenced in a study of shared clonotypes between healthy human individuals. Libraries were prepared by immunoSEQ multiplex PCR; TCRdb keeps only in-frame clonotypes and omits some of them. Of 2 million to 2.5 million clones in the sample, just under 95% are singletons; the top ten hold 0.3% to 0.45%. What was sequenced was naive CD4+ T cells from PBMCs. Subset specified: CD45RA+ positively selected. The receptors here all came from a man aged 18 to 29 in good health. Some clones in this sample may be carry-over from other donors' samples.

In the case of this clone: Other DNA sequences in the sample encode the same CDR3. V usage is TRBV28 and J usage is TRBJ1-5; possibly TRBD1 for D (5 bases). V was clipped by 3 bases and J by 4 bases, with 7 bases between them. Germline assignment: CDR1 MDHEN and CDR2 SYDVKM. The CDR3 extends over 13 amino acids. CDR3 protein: CASSFNRNQPQHF. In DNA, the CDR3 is TGTGCCAGCAGTTTTAACAGGAATCAGCCCCAGCATTTT.

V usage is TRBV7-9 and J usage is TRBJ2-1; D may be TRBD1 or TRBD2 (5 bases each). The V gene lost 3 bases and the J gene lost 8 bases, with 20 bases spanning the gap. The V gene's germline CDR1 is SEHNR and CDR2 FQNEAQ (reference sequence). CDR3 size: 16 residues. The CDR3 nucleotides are TGTGCCAGCAGCTTTAGCGCCTCGGGTGGGGGATATGAGCAGTTCTTC. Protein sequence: CASSFSASGGGYEQFF.

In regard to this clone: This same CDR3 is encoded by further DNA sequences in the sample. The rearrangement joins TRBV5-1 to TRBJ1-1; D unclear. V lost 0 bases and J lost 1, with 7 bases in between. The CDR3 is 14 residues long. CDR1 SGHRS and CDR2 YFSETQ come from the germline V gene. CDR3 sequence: CASSLAPQNTEAFF. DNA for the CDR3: TGCGCCAGCAGCTTGGCGCCTCAGAACACTGAAGCTTTCTTT.

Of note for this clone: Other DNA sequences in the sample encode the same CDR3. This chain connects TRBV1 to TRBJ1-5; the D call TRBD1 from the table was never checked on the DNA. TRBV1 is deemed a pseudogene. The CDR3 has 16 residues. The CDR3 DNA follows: TGCACCAGCAGCCAAAGAGGACAGGGCGGGGATCAGCCCCAGCATTTT. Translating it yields CTSSQRGQGGDQPQHF.

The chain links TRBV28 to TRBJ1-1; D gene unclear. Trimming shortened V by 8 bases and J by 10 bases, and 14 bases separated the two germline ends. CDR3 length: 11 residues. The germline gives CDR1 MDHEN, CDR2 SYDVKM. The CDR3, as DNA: TGTGCCAGCGCATCCGGGCTGCTAGCTTTCTTT. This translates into CASASGLLAFF.

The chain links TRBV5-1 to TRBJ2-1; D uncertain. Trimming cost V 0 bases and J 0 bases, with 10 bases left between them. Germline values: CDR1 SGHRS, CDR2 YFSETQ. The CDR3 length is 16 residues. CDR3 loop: CASSLAAFSSYNEQFF. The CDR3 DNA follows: TGCGCCAGCAGCTTGGCAGCTTTTAGCTCCTACAATGAGCAGTTCTTC.

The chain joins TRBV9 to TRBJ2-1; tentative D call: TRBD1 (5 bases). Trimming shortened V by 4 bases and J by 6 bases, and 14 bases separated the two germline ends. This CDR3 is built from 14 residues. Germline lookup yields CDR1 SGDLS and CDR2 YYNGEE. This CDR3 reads CASSPRTQGNEQFF. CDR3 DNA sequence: TGTGCCAGCAGCCCTCGGACCCAGGGCAATGAGCAGTTCTTC.

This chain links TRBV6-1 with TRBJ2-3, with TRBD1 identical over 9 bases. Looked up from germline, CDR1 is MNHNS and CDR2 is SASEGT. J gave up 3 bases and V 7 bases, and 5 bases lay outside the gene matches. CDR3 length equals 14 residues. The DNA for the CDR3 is TGTGCCAGCACTAAAGGACAGGGGACAGATACGCAGTATTTT. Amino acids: CASTKGQGTDTQYF.

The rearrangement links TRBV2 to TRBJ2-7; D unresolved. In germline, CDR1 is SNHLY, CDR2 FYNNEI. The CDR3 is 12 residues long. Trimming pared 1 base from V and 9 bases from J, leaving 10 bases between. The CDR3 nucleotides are TGTGCCAGCAGTGAAGTCGGAGTTCGGCAGTACTTC. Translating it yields CASSEVGVRQYF.

CDR3 nucleotides: TGCAGTGCTAGCAGGGCAGAGCAGTACTTC. Protein product: CSASRAEQYF. V usage is TRBV20-1 and J usage is TRBJ2-7, with D perhaps TRBD1 (5 bases). In germline, CDR1 is DFQATT, CDR2 SNEGSKA (reference sequence). Trimming removed 3 bases at V and 7 bases at J, with 7 bases between. The CDR3 runs to 10 residues.

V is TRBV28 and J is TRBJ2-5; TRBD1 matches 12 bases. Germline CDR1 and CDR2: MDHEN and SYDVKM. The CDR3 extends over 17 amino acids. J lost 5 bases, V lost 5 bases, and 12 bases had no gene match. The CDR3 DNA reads TGTGCCAGCAGTCCCTTTTCCGGGACAGGGGGCCGGGAGACCCAGTACTTC. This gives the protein CASSPFSGTGGRETQYF. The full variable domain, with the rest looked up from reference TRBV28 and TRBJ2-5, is DVKVTQSSRYLVKRTGEKVFLECVQDMDHENMFWYRQDPGLGLRLIYFSYDVKMKEKGDIPEGYSVSREKKERFSLILESASTNQTSMYLCASSPFSGTGGRETQYFGPGTRLLVL.

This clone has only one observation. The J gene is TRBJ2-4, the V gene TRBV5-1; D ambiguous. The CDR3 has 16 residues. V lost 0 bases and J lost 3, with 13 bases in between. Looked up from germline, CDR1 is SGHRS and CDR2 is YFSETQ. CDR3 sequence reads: CASSLAPEWVKNIQYF. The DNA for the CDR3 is TGCGCCAGCAGCTTGGCCCCCGAGTGGGTCAAAAACATTCAGTACTTC. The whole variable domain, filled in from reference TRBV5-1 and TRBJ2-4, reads KAGVTQTPRYLIKTRGQQVTLSCSPISGHRSVSWYQQTPGQGLQFLFEYFSETQRNKGNFPGRFSGRQFSNSRSEMNVSTLELGDSALYLCASSLAPEWVKNIQYFGAGTRLSVL.

The CDR3 bases are TGTGCCAGCAGTTTCGGACAGGGGAGTTACAATGAGCAGTTCTTC. It codes for CASSFGQGSYNEQFF. The rearrangement uses TRBV27 and TRBJ2-1, with TRBD1 identical over 9 bases. CDR3 length: 15 amino acids. Germline values: CDR1 MNHEY, CDR2 SMNVEV (reference sequence). The junction had 4 bases not matched to a gene; V was cut back by 3 bases and J by 4 bases.

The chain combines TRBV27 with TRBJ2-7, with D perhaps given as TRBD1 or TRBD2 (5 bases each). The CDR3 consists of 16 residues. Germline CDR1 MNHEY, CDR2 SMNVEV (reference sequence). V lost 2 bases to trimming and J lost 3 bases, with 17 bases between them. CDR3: CASSLGAGTVYYEQYF. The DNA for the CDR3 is TGTGCCAGCAGTTTAGGGGCCGGGACGGTCTACTACGAGCAGTACTTC.

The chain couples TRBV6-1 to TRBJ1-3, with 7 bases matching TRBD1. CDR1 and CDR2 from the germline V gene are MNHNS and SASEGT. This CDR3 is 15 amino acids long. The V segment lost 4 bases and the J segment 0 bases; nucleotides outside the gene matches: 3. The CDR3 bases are TGTGCCAGCAGTGGGGGACAGTTCTCTGGAAACACCATATATTTT. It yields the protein CASSGGQFSGNTIYF.

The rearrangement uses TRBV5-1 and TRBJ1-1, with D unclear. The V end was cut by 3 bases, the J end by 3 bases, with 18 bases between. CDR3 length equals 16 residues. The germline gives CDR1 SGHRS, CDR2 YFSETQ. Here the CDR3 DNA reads TGCGCCAGCAGCTCCAAAGGGAGAAGCAGCTACACTGAAGCTTTCTTT. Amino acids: CASSSKGRSSYTEAFF.

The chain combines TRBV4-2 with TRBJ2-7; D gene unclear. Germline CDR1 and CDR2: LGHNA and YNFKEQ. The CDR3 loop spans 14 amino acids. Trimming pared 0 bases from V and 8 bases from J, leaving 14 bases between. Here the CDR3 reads CASSQDWYVGQQYF. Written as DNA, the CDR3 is TGTGCCAGCAGCCAAGACTGGTATGTTGGGCAGCAGTACTTC.

The CDR3 coding sequence is TGTGCCAGCAGTTTGACAGGGGAGCAGCCCCAGCATTTT. It is translated as CASSLTGEQPQHF. The chain recombines TRBV27 with TRBJ1-5; 8 bases are a match to TRBD1. The CDR3 sequence is 13 residues long. V lost 3 bases, J lost 7 bases, and 2 bases stayed unmatched. Per germline, CDR1 MNHEY and CDR2 SMNVEV (reference sequence).

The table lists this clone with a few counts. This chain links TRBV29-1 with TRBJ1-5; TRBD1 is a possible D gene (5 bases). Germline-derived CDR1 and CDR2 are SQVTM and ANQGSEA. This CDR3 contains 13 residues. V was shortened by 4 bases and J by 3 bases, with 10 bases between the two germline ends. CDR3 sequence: CSVGDRFNQPQHF. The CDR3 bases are TGCAGCGTTGGTGACAGATTCAATCAGCCCCAGCATTTT. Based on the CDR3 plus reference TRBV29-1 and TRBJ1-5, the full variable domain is SAVISQKPSRDICQRGTSLTIQCQVDSQVTMMFWYRQQPGQSLTLIATANQGSEATYESGFVIDKFPISRPNLTFSTLTVSNMSPEDSSIYLCSVGDRFNQPQHFGDGTRLSIL.